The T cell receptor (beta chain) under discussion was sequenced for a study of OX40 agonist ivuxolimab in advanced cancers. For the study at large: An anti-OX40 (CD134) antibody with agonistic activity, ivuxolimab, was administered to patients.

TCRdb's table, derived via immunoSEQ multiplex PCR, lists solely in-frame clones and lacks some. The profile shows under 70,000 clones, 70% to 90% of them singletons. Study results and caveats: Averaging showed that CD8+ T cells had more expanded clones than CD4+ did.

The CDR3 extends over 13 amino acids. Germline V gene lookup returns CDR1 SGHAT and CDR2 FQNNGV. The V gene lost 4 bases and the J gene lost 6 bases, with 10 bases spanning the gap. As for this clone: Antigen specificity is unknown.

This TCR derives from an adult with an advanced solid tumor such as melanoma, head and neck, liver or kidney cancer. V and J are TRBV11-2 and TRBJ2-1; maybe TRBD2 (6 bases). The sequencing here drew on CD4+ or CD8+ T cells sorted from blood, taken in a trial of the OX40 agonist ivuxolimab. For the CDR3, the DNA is TGTGCCAGCAGCTCCGGGACTTCCAATGAGCAGTTCTTC. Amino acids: CASSSGTSNEQFF. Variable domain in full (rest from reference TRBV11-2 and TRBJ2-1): EAGVAQSPRYKIIEKRQSVAFWCNPISGHATLYWYQQILGQGPKLLIQFQNNGVVDDSQLPKDRFSAERLKGVDSTLKIQPAKLEDSAVYLCASSSGTSNEQFFGPGTRLTVL.